The sequence of this T cell receptor beta chain was determined in a study of T cell responses to AZD1222 COVID-19 vaccine. Study-wide results and limits: Baseline seropositivity occurred in only a handful of AZD1222 recipients. Spike-specific TCR breadth rose after two AZD1222 doses, and depth rose as well.

The repertoire was sequenced with immunoSEQ multiplex PCR; TCRdb's copy has only in-frame clones and lacks some. The sample includes roughly 110,000 clones, 90% to 95% of them seen just once. V dropped 0 bases and J dropped 0 bases, with 11 bases sitting between them. This CDR3 spans 16 amino acids. Germline CDR1 is SGHTA and CDR2 is FQGNSA. This clone was recorded only once. What it binds is unknown. The V and J genes are TRBV7-2 and TRBJ1-2, with a tentative D call TRBD1 (5 bases). Source: peripheral blood, taken 28 days after the second AZD1222 dose. The origin of this receptor is an adult who received the AZD1222 COVID-19 vaccine. CDR3 residues: CASSLAPVQANYGYTF. The CDR3 DNA reads as TGTGCCAGCAGCTTAGCGCCGGTACAGGCTAACTATGGCTACACCTTC.